Described below is a single TCR beta chain sequence and its context. Its antigen is not identified. With V trimmed by 0 bases and J by 4 bases, 3 bases remained unmatched. Germline CDR1 is SGHNT and CDR2 is YYREEE (reference sequence). This CDR3 contains 16 residues. The sample is drawn from a study of cytomegalovirus exposure and HLA in healthy donors. Study summary: The same platform was used for the 120 validation repertoires and the roughly 730 first-cohort repertoires, a later analysis reported.

Profiled with immunoSEQ multiplex PCR; TCRdb holds only in-frame clones, not every one. The sample consists of about 160,000 clones, approximately 87% of them appearing once. General study findings and limits: Associated with cytomegalovirus, according to the listing, were fewer than 200 TCR beta chains.

Sequenced material: PBMCs. This clonotype originated in a woman aged 25-40 years in good health and CMV-seronegative. This sequence joins TRBV5-4 and TRBJ2-2, with TRBD1 matching over 10 bases. The CDR3 reads CASSLARDRGTGELFF. CDR3 nucleotide sequence: TGTGCCAGCAGCTTGGCCCGGGACAGGGGCACCGGGGAGCTGTTTTTT.